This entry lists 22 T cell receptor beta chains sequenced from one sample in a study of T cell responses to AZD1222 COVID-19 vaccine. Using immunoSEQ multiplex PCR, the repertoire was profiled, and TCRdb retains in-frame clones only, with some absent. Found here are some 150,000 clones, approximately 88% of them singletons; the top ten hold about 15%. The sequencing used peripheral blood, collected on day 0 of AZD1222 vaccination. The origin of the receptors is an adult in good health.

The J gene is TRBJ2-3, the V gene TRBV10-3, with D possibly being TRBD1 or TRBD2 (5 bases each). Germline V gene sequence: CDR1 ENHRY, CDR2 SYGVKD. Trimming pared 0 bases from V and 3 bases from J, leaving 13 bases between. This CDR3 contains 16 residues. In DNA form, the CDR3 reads TGTGCCATCAGTGAGTCGCGTGGGGGTGGGACAGATACGCAGTATTTT. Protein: CAISESRGGGTDTQYF.

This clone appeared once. In DNA, the CDR3 is TGTGCCAGCAGTTACGCCGTAACAGGGTTCACTGAAGCTTTCTTT. Translated, it gives CASSYAVTGFTEAFF. The chain is built from TRBV6-5 and TRBJ1-1, with D perhaps matching TRBD1 (6 bases). There are 15 residues in the CDR3. Per germline, CDR1 MNHEY and CDR2 SVGAGI. V was shortened by 2 bases and J by 4 bases, with 14 bases between the two germline ends.

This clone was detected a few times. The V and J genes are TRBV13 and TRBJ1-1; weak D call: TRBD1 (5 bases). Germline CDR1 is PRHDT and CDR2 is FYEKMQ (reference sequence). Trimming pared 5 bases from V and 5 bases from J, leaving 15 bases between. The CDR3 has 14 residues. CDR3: CASSPIGGITEAFF. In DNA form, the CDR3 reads TGTGCCAGCAGCCCTATTGGGGGAATTACTGAAGCTTTCTTT.

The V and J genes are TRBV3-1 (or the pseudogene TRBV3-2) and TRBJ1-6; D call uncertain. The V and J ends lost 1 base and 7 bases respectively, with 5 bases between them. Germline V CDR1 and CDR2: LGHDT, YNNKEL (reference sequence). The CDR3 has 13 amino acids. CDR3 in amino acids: CASSQGVNSPLHF. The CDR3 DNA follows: TGTGCCAGCAGCCAAGGGGTGAATTCACCCCTCCACTTT.

This chain's CDR3 is CASSLGLAGGIGNNEQFF. In DNA, the CDR3 is TGTGCCAGCAGCTTAGGACTAGCGGGGGGGATAGGAAACAATGAGCAGTTCTTC. The genes are TRBV7-3 and TRBJ2-1; 15 bases line up with TRBD2. The germline V gene has CDR1 SGHTA and CDR2 FQGTGA. The ends lost 2 bases at V and 5 bases at J; junction bases unmatched: 7. The CDR3 spans 18 residues.

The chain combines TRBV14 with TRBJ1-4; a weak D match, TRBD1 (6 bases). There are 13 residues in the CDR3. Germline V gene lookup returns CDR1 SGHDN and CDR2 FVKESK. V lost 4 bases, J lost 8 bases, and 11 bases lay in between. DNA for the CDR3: TGTGCCAGCAGCCTGAATACAGGGGAAAAACTGTTTTTT. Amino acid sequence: CASSLNTGEKLFF.

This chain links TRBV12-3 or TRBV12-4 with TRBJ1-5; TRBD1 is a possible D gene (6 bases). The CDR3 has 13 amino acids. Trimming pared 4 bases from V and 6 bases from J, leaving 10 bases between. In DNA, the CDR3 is TGTGCCAGCAGTTCCAACAGGGCTCAGCCCCAGCATTTT. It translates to CASSSNRAQPQHF.

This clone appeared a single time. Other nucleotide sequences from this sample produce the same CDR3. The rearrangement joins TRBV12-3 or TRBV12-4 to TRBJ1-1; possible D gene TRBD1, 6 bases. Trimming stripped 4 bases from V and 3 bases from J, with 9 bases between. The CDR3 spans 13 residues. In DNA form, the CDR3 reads TGTGCCAGCAGTTACAACAGGGACACTGAAGCTTTCTTT. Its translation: CASSYNRDTEAFF.

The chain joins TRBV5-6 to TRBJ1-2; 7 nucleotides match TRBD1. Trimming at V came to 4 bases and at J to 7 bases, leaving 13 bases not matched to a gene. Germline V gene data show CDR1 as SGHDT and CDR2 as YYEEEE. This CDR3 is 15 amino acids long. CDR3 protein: CASSGVKGGAGGYTF. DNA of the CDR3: TGTGCCAGCAGCGGTGTAAAAGGGGGCGCGGGTGGCTACACCTTC.

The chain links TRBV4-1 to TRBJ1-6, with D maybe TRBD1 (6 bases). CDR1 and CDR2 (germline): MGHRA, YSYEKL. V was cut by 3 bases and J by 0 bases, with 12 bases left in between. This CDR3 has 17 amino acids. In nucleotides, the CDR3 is TGCGCCAGCAGCCAGGCAGGGGTTCCCTCCTATAATTCACCCCTCCACTTT. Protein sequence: CASSQAGVPSYNSPLHF.

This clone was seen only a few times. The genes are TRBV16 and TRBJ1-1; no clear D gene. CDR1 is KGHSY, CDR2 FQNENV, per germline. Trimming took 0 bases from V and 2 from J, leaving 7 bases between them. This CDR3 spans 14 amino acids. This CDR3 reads CASSQSYRNTEAFF. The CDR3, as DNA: TGTGCCAGCAGCCAATCGTACAGAAACACTGAAGCTTTCTTT.

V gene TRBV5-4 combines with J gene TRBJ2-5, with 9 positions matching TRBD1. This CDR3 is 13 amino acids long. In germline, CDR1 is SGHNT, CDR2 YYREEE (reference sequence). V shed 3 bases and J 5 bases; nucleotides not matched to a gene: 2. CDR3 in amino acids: CASSYRGRETQYF. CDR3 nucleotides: TGTGCCAGCAGCTACAGGGGGCGCGAGACCCAGTACTTC.

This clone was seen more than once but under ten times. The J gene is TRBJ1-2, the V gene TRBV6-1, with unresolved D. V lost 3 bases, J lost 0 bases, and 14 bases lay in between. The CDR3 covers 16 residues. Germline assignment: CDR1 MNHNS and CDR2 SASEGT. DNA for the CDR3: TGTGCCAGCAGTGACCAGGCCCGACAATCTAACTATGGCTACACCTTC. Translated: CASSDQARQSNYGYTF.

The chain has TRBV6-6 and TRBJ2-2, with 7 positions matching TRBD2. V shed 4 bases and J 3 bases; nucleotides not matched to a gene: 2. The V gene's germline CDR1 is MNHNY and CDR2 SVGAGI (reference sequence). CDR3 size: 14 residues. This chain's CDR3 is CASSWGGYTGELFF. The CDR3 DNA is TGTGCCAGCAGTTGGGGGGGGTACACCGGGGAGCTGTTTTTT.

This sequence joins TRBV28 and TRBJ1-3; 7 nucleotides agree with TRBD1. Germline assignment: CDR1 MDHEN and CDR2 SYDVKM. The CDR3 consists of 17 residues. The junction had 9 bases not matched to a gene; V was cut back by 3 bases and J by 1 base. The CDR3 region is CASSLNPGQRSGNTIYF. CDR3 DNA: TGTGCCAGCAGTTTGAACCCGGGACAGAGGTCTGGAAACACCATATATTTT. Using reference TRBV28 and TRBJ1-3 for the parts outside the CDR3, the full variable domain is DVKVTQSSRYLVKRTGEKVFLECVQDMDHENMFWYRQDPGLGLRLIYFSYDVKMKEKGDIPEGYSVSREKKERFSLILESASTNQTSMYLCASSLNPGQRSGNTIYFGEGSWLTVV.

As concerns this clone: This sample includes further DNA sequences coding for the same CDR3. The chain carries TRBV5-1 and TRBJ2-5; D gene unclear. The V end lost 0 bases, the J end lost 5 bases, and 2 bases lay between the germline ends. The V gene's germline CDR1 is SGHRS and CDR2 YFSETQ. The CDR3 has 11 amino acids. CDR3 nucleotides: TGCGCCAGCAGCTTGGATGAGACCCAGTACTTC. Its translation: CASSLDETQYF.

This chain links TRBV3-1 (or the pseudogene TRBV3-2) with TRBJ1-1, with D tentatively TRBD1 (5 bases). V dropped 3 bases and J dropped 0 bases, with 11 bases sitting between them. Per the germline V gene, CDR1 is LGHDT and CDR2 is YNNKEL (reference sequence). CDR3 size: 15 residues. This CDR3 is CASSQRGSMNTEAFF. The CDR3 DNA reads TGTGCCAGCAGCCAGCGGGGGTCCATGAACACTGAAGCTTTCTTT.

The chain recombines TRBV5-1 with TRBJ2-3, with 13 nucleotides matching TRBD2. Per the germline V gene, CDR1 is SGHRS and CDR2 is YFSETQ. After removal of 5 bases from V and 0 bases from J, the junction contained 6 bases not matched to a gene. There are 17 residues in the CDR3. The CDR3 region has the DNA TGCGCCAGCAGACCCGTACTAGCGGGGGGGAGCACAGATACGCAGTATTTT. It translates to CASRPVLAGGSTDTQYF.

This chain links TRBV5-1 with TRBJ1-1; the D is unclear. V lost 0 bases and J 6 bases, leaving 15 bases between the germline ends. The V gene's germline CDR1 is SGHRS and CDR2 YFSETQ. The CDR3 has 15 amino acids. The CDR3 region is CASSLDARRIAEAFF. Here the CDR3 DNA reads TGCGCCAGCAGCTTGGATGCCAGGCGGATCGCTGAAGCTTTCTTT.

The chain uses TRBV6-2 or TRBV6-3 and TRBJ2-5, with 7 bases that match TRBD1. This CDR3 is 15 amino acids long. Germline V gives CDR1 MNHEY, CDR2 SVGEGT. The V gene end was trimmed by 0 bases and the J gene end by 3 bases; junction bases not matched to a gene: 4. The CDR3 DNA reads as TGTGCCAGCAGTTACTCACCACAGGGGAAAGAGACCCAGTACTTC. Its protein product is CASSYSPQGKETQYF.

CDR3 residues: CASSLVQGGNTEAFF. The CDR3 region has the DNA TGCGCCAGCAGCCTCGTACAGGGTGGTAACACTGAAGCTTTCTTT. J is TRBJ1-1 and V is TRBV4-3, with a possible D match to TRBD1 (6 bases). Per the germline V gene, CDR1 is LGHNA and CDR2 is YSLEER. The CDR3 extends over 15 amino acids. Trimming left V 4 bases short and J 2 bases short, with 14 bases between.

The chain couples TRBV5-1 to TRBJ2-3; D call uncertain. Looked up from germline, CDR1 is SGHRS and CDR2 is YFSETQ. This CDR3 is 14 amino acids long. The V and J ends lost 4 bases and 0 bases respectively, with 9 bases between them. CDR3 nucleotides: TGCGCCAGCAGCGACGGTCTGAGCACAGATACGCAGTATTTT. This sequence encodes CASSDGLSTDTQYF. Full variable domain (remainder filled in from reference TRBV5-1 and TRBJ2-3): KAGVTQTPRYLIKTRGQQVTLSCSPISGHRSVSWYQQTPGQGLQFLFEYFSETQRNKGNFPGRFSGRQFSNSRSEMNVSTLELGDSALYLCASSDGLSTDTQYFGPGTRLTVL.